Listed here are 7 T cell receptor beta chains from one sample, sequenced in a study of blood T cell repertoires in COVID-19. Sequenced by immunoSEQ multiplex PCR; TCRdb stores in-frame clones only, minus some. Of fewer than 400,000 clones detected, 90% appear once; the ten largest clones hold 2.5% to 3%. The sequencing sample was made of peripheral blood. The receptors were gathered from a woman aged 25-40 years with COVID-19, enrolled during active disease.

The chain is built from TRBV6-5 and TRBJ2-3; tentatively, D is TRBD1 (5 bases). The germline V gene has CDR1 MNHEY and CDR2 SVGAGI. The CDR3 has 13 residues. The V gene lost 7 bases and the J gene lost 2 bases, with 10 bases spanning the gap. The CDR3 region has the DNA TGTGCCAGCATGGGGCATCCCACAGATACGCAGTATTTT. This translates into CASMGHPTDTQYF.

This clone was recorded a few times. The J gene is TRBJ2-7, the V gene TRBV6-5; 8 nucleotides agree with TRBD1. The V segment lost 4 bases and the J segment 5 bases; nucleotides outside the gene matches: 7. Germline assignment: CDR1 MNHEY and CDR2 SVGAGI. The CDR3 has 14 residues. CDR3 region: CASSSRTGNHEQYF. Here the CDR3 DNA reads TGTGCCAGCAGTTCCCGGACAGGGAACCACGAGCAGTACTTC.

This clone was found once. V and J are TRBV3-1 (or the pseudogene TRBV3-2) and TRBJ1-2; 7 bases fit TRBD1. V lost 0 bases and J lost 4; bases outside the gene matches: 14. The germline CDR1 and CDR2 sequences are LGHDT and YNNKEL (reference sequence). CDR3 size: 18 residues. CDR3 amino acids: CASSQDFRGRGTGYGYTF. CDR3 coding DNA: TGTGCCAGCAGCCAAGATTTTAGGGGGCGCGGAACAGGCTATGGCTACACCTTC.

J is TRBJ2-4 and V is TRBV5-5; perhaps TRBD1 as D (5 bases). This CDR3 has 17 amino acids. CDR1 is SGHKS, CDR2 YYEKEE, per germline (reference sequence). With 0 bases removed from V and 0 bases from J, the gap between germline ends came to 13 bases. The CDR3 reads CASSLGTYLTAKNIQYF. The CDR3 DNA reads as TGTGCCAGCAGCTTGGGGACATACCTAACAGCCAAAAACATTCAGTACTTC.

This clone was detected a few times. The chain employs TRBV29-1 and TRBJ1-1; D call uncertain. Trimming removed 5 bases from V and 4 bases from J, with 14 bases in between. The CDR3 sequence is 13 residues long. Germline V lookup: CDR1 SQVTM, CDR2 ANQGSEA. CDR3 sequence: CSVKVVGSTEAFF. As DNA, the CDR3 is TGCAGCGTTAAAGTTGTCGGGAGCACTGAAGCTTTCTTT. The variable domain in full, completed from reference TRBV29-1 and TRBJ1-1, reads SAVISQKPSRDICQRGTSLTIQCQVDSQVTMMFWYRQQPGQSLTLIATANQGSEATYESGFVIDKFPISRPNLTFSTLTVSNMSPEDSSIYLCSVKVVGSTEAFFGQGTRLTVV.

V usage is TRBV28 and J usage is TRBJ1-5; D is ambiguous. There are 14 residues in the CDR3. Per the germline V gene, CDR1 is MDHEN and CDR2 is SYDVKM. Trimming shortened V by 8 bases and J by 3 bases, and 14 bases separated the two germline ends. The CDR3 protein is CASVMSKVNQPQHF. Written as DNA, the CDR3 is TGTGCCAGCGTCATGAGTAAAGTCAATCAGCCCCAGCATTTT.

Only one count was recorded for this clone. V is TRBV18 and J is TRBJ1-1; 7 nucleotides agree with TRBD1. Germline V CDR1 and CDR2: KGHSH, LQKENI. V was pared by 6 bases and J by 1 base, with 8 bases of the junction left unmatched. CDR3 size: 15 residues. CDR3 amino acids: CASSPSQGQNTEAFF. The CDR3 DNA follows: TGTGCCAGCTCCCCCTCACAGGGGCAGAACACTGAAGCTTTCTTT.